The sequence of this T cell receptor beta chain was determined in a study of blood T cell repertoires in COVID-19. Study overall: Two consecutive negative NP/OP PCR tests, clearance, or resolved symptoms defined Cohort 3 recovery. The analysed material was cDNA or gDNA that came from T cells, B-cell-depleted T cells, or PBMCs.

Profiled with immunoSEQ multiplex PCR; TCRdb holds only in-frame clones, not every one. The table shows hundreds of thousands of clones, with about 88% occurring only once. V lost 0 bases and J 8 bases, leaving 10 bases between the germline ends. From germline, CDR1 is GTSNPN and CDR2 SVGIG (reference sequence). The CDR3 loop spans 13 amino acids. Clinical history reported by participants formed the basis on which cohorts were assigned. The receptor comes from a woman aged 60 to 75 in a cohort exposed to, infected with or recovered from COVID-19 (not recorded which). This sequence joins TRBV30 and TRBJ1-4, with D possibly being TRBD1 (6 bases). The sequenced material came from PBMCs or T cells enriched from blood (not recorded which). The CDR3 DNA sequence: TGTGCCTGGAGTGTACGCCAGGGGGAAAAACTGTTTTTT. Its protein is CAWSVRQGEKLFF. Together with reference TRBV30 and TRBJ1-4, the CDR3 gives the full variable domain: SQTIHQWPATLVQPVGSPLSLECTVEGTSNPNLYWYRQAAGRGLQLLFYSVGIGQISSEVPQNLSASRPQDRQFILSSKKLLLSDSGFYLCAWSVRQGEKLFFGSGTQLSVL.